A selection of T cell receptor beta chains follows, all from one sample in a study of OX40 agonist ivuxolimab in advanced cancers. TCRdb's copy holds only in-frame clones and misses some; the assay was immunoSEQ multiplex PCR. The sample lists some 100,000 clones; approximately 90% were seen once. This material consisted of CD4+ or CD8+ T cells sorted from blood, taken in a trial of the OX40 agonist ivuxolimab. These TCRs come from an adult with an advanced solid tumor such as melanoma, head and neck, liver or kidney cancer. Each CDR3 is given with its conserved first and last residue. Each record gives: D gene, clone size, J gene, V gene, CDR3 protein, CDR3 DNA. A D gene is named only where the DNA matches it firmly. Expanded clones are given a class, and other clones once, few, many or no size at all.

>-|-|TRBJ1-4|TRBV27
CASSPLTDEKLFF
TGTGCCAGCAGTCCACTCACGGATGAAAAACTGTTTTTT
>-|-|TRBJ2-7|TRBV2
CASSENRQVVYEQYF
TGTGCCAGCAGTGAAAACAGACAGGTGGTCTACGAGCAGTACTTC
>TRBD2|-|TRBJ2-7|TRBV2
CASRKSGIARLVEYF
TGTGCCAGCAGGAAAAGCGGGATAGCTCGCCTGGTAGAGTACTTC
>-|-|TRBJ1-2|TRBV18
CASSPLLAGEVVGYTF
TGTGCCAGCTCCCCCCTCCTGGCCGGGGAAGTAGTGGGCTACACCTTC
>-|-|TRBJ1-2|TRBV7-9
CASSRGESYGYTF
TGTGCCAGCAGCCGGGGGGAGAGCTATGGCTACACCTTC
>-|-|TRBJ1-3|TRBV27
CASSSAGLSGNTIYF
TGTGCCAGCAGTTCGGCGGGGCTTTCTGGAAACACCATATATTTT
>-|-|TRBJ1-2|TRBV30
CAWSVERPTRNYGYTF
TGTGCCTGGAGTGTAGAGAGACCAACACGAAACTATGGCTACACCTTC
>TRBD2|-|TRBJ2-5|TRBV5-1
CASSPTGERGETQYF
TGCGCCAGCAGCCCTACGGGGGAGCGGGGAGAGACCCAGTACTTC
>-|-|TRBJ1-1|TRBV29-1
CSVRQIMNTEAFF
TGCAGCGTTAGACAGATCATGAACACTGAAGCTTTCTTT
>-|-|TRBJ1-2|TRBV4-3
CASSQELPDTLYGYTF
TGCGCCAGCAGCCAAGAGTTGCCAGACACTCTCTATGGCTACACCTTC
>-|-|TRBJ1-1|TRBV4-3
CASSQTRPSRVNTEAFF
TGCGCCAGCAGCCAGACCCGCCCCTCCAGGGTGAACACTGAAGCTTTCTTT
>TRBD1|-|TRBJ2-7|TRBV27
CASSLDRDEQYF
TGTGCCAGCAGTCTCGACAGGGACGAGCAGTACTTC
>-|-|TRBJ2-1|TRBV6-5
CASSYHGRGNEQFF
TGTGCCAGCAGTTACCACGGGAGAGGAAATGAGCAGTTCTTC
>-|-|TRBJ1-3|TRBV6-1
CASSERGFGNTIYF
TGTGCCAGCAGTGAAAGGGGGTTCGGAAACACCATATATTTT
>TRBD2|-|TRBJ2-5|TRBV19
CASTSGRVAETQYF
TGTGCCAGTACTAGCGGGAGGGTCGCCGAGACCCAGTACTTC
>-|-|TRBJ2-5|TRBV9
CASSQIPRETQYF
TGTGCCAGCAGCCAAATTCCACGCGAGACCCAGTACTTC
>-|-|TRBJ1-5|TRBV29-1
CSVEYSGDQPQHF
TGCAGCGTTGAATATTCAGGAGATCAGCCCCAGCATTTT
>TRBD2|-|TRBJ2-3|TRBV7-3
CASSLGLAGTDTQYF
TGTGCCAGCAGCTTAGGTCTAGCGGGCACAGATACGCAGTATTTT
>-|-|TRBJ1-2|TRBV7-8
CASSLELPGYGYTF
TGTGCCAGCAGCTTAGAGTTACCAGGGTACGGCTACACCTTC
>TRBD2|-|TRBJ2-5|TRBV15
CATSRDRLAGGPRFSETQYF
TGTGCCACCAGCAGAGATCGACTAGCGGGAGGGCCGAGGTTTTCAGAGACCCAGTACTTC
>TRBD1|-|TRBJ2-7|TRBV6-5
CASSGKGAWYEQYF
TGTGCCAGCAGTGGGAAGGGGGCGTGGTACGAGCAGTACTTC
>-|-|TRBJ1-2|TRBV6-5
CASSIETGYGYTF
TGTGCCAGCAGTATTGAGACAGGCTATGGCTACACCTTC
>TRBD1|-|TRBJ2-5|TRBV7-9
CASSPRQGGKTQYF
TGTGCCAGCAGCCCCCGACAGGGGGGAAAGACCCAGTACTTC
>-|-|TRBJ2-2|TRBV5-4
CASSPPGATGELFF
TGTGCCAGCAGCCCTCCAGGAGCCACCGGGGAGCTGTTTTTT
>-|-|TRBJ2-7|TRBV6-5
CASTRAGGYEQYF
TGTGCCAGCACCCGAGCGGGTGGTTACGAGCAGTACTTC
>-|-|TRBJ2-5|TRBV4-2
CASSQDHNQETQYF
TGTGCCAGCAGCCAAGACCATAACCAAGAGACCCAGTACTTC
>-|-|TRBJ1-6|TRBV7-8
CASSLVEESPLHF
TGTGCCAGCAGCTTAGTAGAAGAATCACCCCTCCACTTT
>TRBD1|-|TRBJ2-1|TRBV28
CASSRTGSSYNEQFF
TGTGCCAGCAGTCGGACAGGGAGCTCCTACAATGAGCAGTTCTTC
>-|-|TRBJ1-1|TRBV28
CASRVSGDPPEAFF
TGTGCCAGCAGGGTCTCAGGGGACCCCCCTGAAGCTTTCTTT
>TRBD2|-|TRBJ2-1|TRBV28
CASYDGLAADGEQFF
TGTGCCAGCTATGATGGACTAGCGGCCGACGGTGAGCAGTTCTTC
>TRBD2|-|TRBJ2-5|TRBV5-4
CASSLAGVQETQYF
TGTGCCAGCAGCTTAGCGGGAGTACAAGAGACCCAGTACTTC
>TRBD1|-|TRBJ1-2|TRBV28
CASRNFIGGGHGYTF
TGTGCCAGCAGAAACTTTATAGGAGGGGGCCATGGCTACACCTTC
>TRBD2|-|TRBJ2-7|TRBV10-3
CAISPSLREGHEQYF
TGTGCCATCAGCCCATCACTGCGGGAGGGCCACGAGCAGTACTTC
>-|-|TRBJ2-7|TRBV29-1
CSVPNLDHSPYEQYF
TGCAGCGTTCCTAACTTGGACCATTCCCCCTACGAGCAGTACTTC
>TRBD1|-|TRBJ1-1|TRBV6-5
CASSQRGRFTEAFF
TGTGCCAGCAGTCAAAGGGGGCGTTTCACTGAAGCTTTCTTT
>-|once|TRBJ1-1|TRBV7-2
CASIRTTEAFF
TGTGCCAGCATCCGAACCACTGAAGCTTTCTTT
>-|-|TRBJ2-7|TRBV21-1
CASSKSRQAYEQYF
TGTGCCAGCAGCAAAAGCCGACAGGCCTACGAGCAGTACTTC
>-|few|TRBJ2-7|TRBV29-1
CSVELGGRRNEQYF
TGCAGCGTTGAATTGGGGGGGCGCAGGAACGAGCAGTACTTC
>TRBD1|-|TRBJ1-2|TRBV27
CASSLGDRGNGYTF
TGTGCCAGCAGTTTAGGCGACAGGGGAAATGGCTACACCTTC
>TRBD2|-|TRBJ2-1|TRBV5-8
CASRPRDYHNEQFF
TGTGCCAGCAGGCCAAGGGACTACCACAATGAGCAGTTCTTC
>-|-|TRBJ1-2|TRBV4-2
CASSQELRVSANYGYTF
TGTGCCAGCAGCCAAGAGTTACGGGTATCAGCTAACTATGGCTACACCTTC
>-|-|TRBJ2-2|TRBV6-9
CASSPDRGNTGELFF
TGTGCCAGCAGTCCGGACCGAGGAAATACCGGGGAGCTGTTTTTT
>TRBD1|-|TRBJ2-1|TRBV11-2
CASSPQGASYNEQFF
TGTGCCAGCAGCCCCCAGGGGGCATCCTACAATGAGCAGTTCTTC
>-|-|TRBJ2-3|TRBV11-3
CASSLGPPSINTQYF
TGTGCCAGCAGCTTAGGGCCCCCCTCTATCAATACGCAGTATTTT
>-|-|TRBJ2-7|TRBV11-3
CASSLFGDSYEQYF
TGTGCCAGCAGCTTATTCGGGGATTCCTACGAGCAGTACTTC
>-|-|TRBJ2-5|TRBV10-2
CASSESTGVLHTQYF
TGCGCCAGCAGTGAGTCGACGGGGGTACTACACACCCAGTACTTC